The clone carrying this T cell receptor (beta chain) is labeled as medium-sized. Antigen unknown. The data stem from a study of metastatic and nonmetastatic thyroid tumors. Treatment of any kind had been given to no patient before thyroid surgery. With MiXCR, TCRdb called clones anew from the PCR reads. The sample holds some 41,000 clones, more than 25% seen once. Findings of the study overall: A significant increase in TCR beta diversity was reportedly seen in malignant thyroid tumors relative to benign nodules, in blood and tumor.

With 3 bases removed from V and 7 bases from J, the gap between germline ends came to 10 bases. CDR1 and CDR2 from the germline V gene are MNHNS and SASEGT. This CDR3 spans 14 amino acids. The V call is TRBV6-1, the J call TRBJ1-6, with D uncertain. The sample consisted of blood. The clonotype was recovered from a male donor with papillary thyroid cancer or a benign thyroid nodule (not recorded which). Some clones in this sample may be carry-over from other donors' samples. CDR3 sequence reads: CASSDGRDNSPLHF. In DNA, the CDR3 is TGTGCCAGCAGTGATGGCCGTGACAATTCACCCCTCCACTTT.